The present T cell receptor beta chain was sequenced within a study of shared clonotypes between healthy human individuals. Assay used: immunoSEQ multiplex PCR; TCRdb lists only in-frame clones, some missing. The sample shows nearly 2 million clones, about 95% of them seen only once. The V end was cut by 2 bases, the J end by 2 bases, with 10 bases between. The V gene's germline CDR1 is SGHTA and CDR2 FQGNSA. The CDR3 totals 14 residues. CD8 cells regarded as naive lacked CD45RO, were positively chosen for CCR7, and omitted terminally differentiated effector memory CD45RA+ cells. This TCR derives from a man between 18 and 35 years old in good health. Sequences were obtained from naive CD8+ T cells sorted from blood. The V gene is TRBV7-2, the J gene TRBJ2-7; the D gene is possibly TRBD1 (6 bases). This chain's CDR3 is CASSLPGTPYEQYF. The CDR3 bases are TGTGCCAGCAGCTTACCCGGGACACCCTACGAGCAGTACTTC.